These 6 T cell receptor beta chains share one sample of origin, sequenced in a study of regulatory dendritic cells for organ transplantation. The method was immunoSEQ multiplex PCR; TCRdb's version includes in-frame clones alone and lacks a portion of them. The sample has roughly 30,000 clones, approximately 82% seen once; the top ten hold approximately 0.43%. Source material: naive CD8+ T cells from blood. Subset denoted: CD45RA+ naive T cells. The receptors were sampled from a human donor in good health.

This chain uses TRBV27 with TRBJ2-1, with TRBD1 matching over 8 bases. Looked up from germline, CDR1 is MNHEY and CDR2 is SMNVEV (reference sequence). J was trimmed by 0 bases and V by 7 bases; bases with no gene match: 8. There are 16 residues in the CDR3. The CDR3 nucleotides are TGTGCCAGCACCCCAACCGGGACAGGCTCCTACAATGAGCAGTTCTTC. It yields the protein CASTPTGTGSYNEQFF.

This clone was detected only once. The gene calls are TRBV27 and TRBJ2-7, with D hard to call. Germline values: CDR1 MNHEY, CDR2 SMNVEV (reference sequence). The V gene lost 3 bases and the J gene lost 2 bases, with 11 bases spanning the gap. The CDR3 is 14 residues long. The CDR3 loop reads CASSFTAAAYEQYF. The CDR3 bases are TGTGCCAGCAGTTTTACGGCCGCGGCCTACGAGCAGTACTTC.

CDR3: CASSDRYHEQYF. DNA for the CDR3: TGTGCCAGCAGCGACAGATACCACGAGCAGTACTTC. This rearrangement joins TRBV5-6 to TRBJ2-7; D is perhaps TRBD1 (5 bases). The germline gives CDR1 SGHDT, CDR2 YYEEEE. The V gene lost 4 bases and the J gene lost 5 bases, with 10 bases spanning the gap. This CDR3 has 12 amino acids.

The chain is built from TRBV19 and TRBJ1-2; the D gene is possibly TRBD1 (5 bases). This CDR3 region has 15 residues. CDR1 LNHDA and CDR2 SQIVND come from the germline V gene (reference sequence). The V and J ends lost 5 bases and 1 base respectively, with 14 bases between them. The DNA for the CDR3 is TGTGCCAGTAGTCCCGGACACAGTATTAACTATGGCTACACCTTC. It codes for CASSPGHSINYGYTF.

This clone was counted a single time. The gene calls are TRBV19 and TRBJ2-2; TRBD1 matches at 8 bases. The ends lost 6 bases at V and 1 base at J; junction bases unmatched: 10. The CDR3 sequence is 17 residues long. Germline V CDR1 and CDR2: LNHDA, SQIVND (reference sequence). The CDR3 sequence: CASRATGDLRNTGELFF. The CDR3 DNA reads as TGTGCCAGTAGGGCGACAGGGGACCTAAGGAACACCGGGGAGCTGTTTTTT.

The V gene is TRBV7-9, the J gene TRBJ2-7, with D perhaps matching TRBD2 (7 bases). The germline V gene encodes CDR1 SEHNR and CDR2 FQNEAQ (reference sequence). This CDR3 spans 14 amino acids. The ends were cut back, 5 bases at V and 5 bases at J, with 16 bases in the middle. The CDR3 DNA reads as TGTGCCAGCAGCCCAGACGGGGGGCGTAACGAGCAGTACTTC. Translated: CASSPDGGRNEQYF.